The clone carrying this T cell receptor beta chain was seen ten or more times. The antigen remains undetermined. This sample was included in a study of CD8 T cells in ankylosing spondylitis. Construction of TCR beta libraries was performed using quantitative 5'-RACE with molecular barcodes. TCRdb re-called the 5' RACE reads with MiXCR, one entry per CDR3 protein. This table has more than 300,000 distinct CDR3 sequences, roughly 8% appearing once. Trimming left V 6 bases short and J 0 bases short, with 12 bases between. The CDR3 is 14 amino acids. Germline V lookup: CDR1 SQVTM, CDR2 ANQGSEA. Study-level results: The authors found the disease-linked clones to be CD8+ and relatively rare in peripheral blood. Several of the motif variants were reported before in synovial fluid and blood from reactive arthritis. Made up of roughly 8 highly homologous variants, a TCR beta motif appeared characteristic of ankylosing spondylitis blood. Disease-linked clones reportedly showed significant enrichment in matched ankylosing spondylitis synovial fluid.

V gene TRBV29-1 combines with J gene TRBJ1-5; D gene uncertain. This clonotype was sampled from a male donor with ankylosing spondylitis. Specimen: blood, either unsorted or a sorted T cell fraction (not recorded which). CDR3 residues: CSVVTSNSNQPQHF. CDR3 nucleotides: TGCAGCGTCGTGACCAGCAATAGCAATCAGCCCCAGCATTTT.